These T cell receptor beta chains were read from a single sample in a study of shared T cell receptors in the human thymus. The protocol was immunoSEQ multiplex PCR, while the TCRdb copy is restricted to in-frame clones and leaves out a portion. The data show some 700,000 clones, with approximately 85% seen just once and 0.0095% to 0.011% held by the top ten. The data were also submitted as part of a second study, on human thymus T cells.

Sequences were obtained from thymocytes. The origin of the receptors is a girl under three years old with a congenital heart defect. CDR3s include the opening cysteine and the closing phenylalanine or tryptophan. A row's size may be missing; if present it is once, few, many or a size class.

J: TRBJ2-1; V: TRBV25-1; size: .; CDR3: CASSEYRDSSNEQFF
J: TRBJ1-3; V: TRBV9; size: .; CDR3: CASSFGDRAPGNTIYF
J: TRBJ2-7; V: TRBV7-8; size: .; CDR3: CASSLPGTGSPYSYEQYF
J: TRBJ2-5; V: TRBV5-4; size: .; CDR3: CASSLVGQLQETQYF
J: TRBJ1-1; V: TRBV6-5; size: .; CDR3: CASSPTTLKCAEAFF
J: TRBJ1-1; V: TRBV7-9; size: .; CDR3: CASSLMLVIQGGKNTEAFF
J: TRBJ1-6; V: TRBV14; size: once; CDR3: CASSQEDAAGYCRESPNSPLHF
J: TRBJ2-1; V: TRBV4-1; size: once; CDR3: CASSRLDSEDNEQFF
J: TRBJ2-5; V: TRBV2; size: few; CDR3: CASSEGQQHPQRTYQETQYF
J: TRBJ1-2; V: TRBV18; size: .; CDR3: CASSYNRWDRDEGYTF
J: TRBJ2-7; V: TRBV6-1; size: .; CDR3: CASSDRAASYEQYF
J: TRBJ2-7; V: TRBV6-5; size: .; CDR3: CASSYGGEGKIYEQYF
J: TRBJ1-2; V: TRBV14; size: .; CDR3: CASSQVTTRTQGEDGYTF
J: TRBJ2-7; V: TRBV5-5; size: .; CDR3: CASLEKGQGGEQYF
J: TRBJ2-2; V: TRBV28; size: few; CDR3: CASSQDRFKNTGELFF
J: TRBJ1-2; V: TRBV6-5; size: .; CDR3: CATTGDIWASYGYTF
J: TRBJ2-1; V: TRBV6-1; size: .; CDR3: CASSEAQGEQFF
J: TRBJ2-7; V: TRBV5-6; size: .; CDR3: CASSAGTPPSEQYF
J: TRBJ1-1; V: TRBV6-1; size: .; CDR3: CASRGGTENTEAFF
J: TRBJ1-4; V: TRBV7-8; size: .; CDR3: CASSSATDSYEKLFF
J: TRBJ1-2; V: TRBV19; size: .; CDR3: CASSIPGGYQYHARYGYTF
J: TRBJ1-2; V: TRBV11-2; size: .; CDR3: CASSLDGSQGFSYGYTF
J: TRBJ2-3; V: TRBV4-1; size: .; CDR3: CASRPLAGYTDTQYF
J: TRBJ1-1; V: TRBV5-1; size: .; CDR3: CASSHCDSRNTEAFF
J: TRBJ1-1; V: TRBV13; size: .; CDR3: CASSSQEGRNTEAFF
J: TRBJ1-2; V: TRBV4-1; size: .; CDR3: CASSPGIGYTF
J: TRBJ1-5; V: TRBV6-5; size: .; CDR3: CASREQGNQPQHF
J: TRBJ1-2; V: TRBV6-5; size: .; CDR3: CASSYSAGVLRGYTF
J: TRBJ2-3; V: TRBV4-3; size: .; CDR3: CASSPHGPSGTSTDTQYF
J: TRBJ2-5; V: TRBV5-4; size: .; CDR3: CASSLGSGGTQETQYF
J: TRBJ2-1; V: TRBV7-9; size: .; CDR3: CASSSDMGNEQFF
J: TRBJ1-1; V: TRBV13; size: .; CDR3: CASKSVGKAFF
J: TRBJ1-2; V: TRBV18; size: .; CDR3: CASSPRGRDYGYTF
J: TRBJ1-1; V: TRBV5-1; size: once; CDR3: CASSLGHGRGNTEAFF
J: TRBJ1-4; V: TRBV19; size: .; CDR3: CASLQGWGLNEKLFF
J: TRBJ1-5; V: TRBV5-6; size: .; CDR3: CASSKTGDLGKPQHF
J: TRBJ1-4; V: TRBV6-1; size: .; CDR3: CASSEEMGGTTNEKLFF
J: TRBJ1-6; V: TRBV12-2; size: .; CDR3: CASPRTDHNSPLHF
J: TRBJ2-7; V: TRBV5-5; size: few; CDR3: CASSFRGSSYEQYF
J: TRBJ1-3; V: TRBV15; size: once; CDR3: CATRQGGSGNTIYF
J: TRBJ2-7; V: TRBV4-1; size: .; CDR3: CASSQEQSPGEQYF
J: TRBJ1-5; V: TRBV2; size: once; CDR3: CATGGFGSGNQPQHF
J: TRBJ1-6; V: TRBV19; size: .; CDR3: CASSPGFGGNSPLHF
J: TRBJ2-1; V: TRBV4-2; size: .; CDR3: CASSQENTGDSYNEQFF
J: TRBJ2-7; V: TRBV19; size: .; CDR3: CASSIEFSSGSSYEQYF
J: TRBJ2-1; V: TRBV9; size: .; CDR3: CASSVTGTDYNEQFF
J: TRBJ2-1; V: TRBV2; size: .; CDR3: CASTILAAFTEQFF
J: TRBJ1-4; V: TRBV20-1; size: .; CDR3: CSARTAEKLFF
J: TRBJ2-3; V: TRBV4-1; size: .; CDR3: CASGLVITDTQYF
J: TRBJ2-2; V: TRBV4-3; size: .; CDR3: CASSQDSRDSRELFF
J: TRBJ2-7; V: TRBV28; size: .; CDR3: CASSFNRGAHEQYF
J: TRBJ2-2; V: TRBV4-3; size: .; CDR3: CASSQRTGNTGELFF